A selection of T cell receptor beta chains follows, all from one sample in a study of shared clonotypes between healthy human individuals. Clones were read by immunoSEQ multiplex PCR, and TCRdb kept only the in-frame ones, dropping some. The data show about 580,000 clones, roughly 98% seen once. The specimen was naive CD8+ T cells sorted from blood. The receptors derive from a man younger than 40 in good health. Both conserved end residues are part of each CDR3. Each record gives: D gene, clone size, V gene, J gene, CDR3 DNA, CDR3 protein. A D gene is named only where the DNA matches it firmly. Clone size is stated in some rows and not others, as once, few, many or a class when expanded.

D gene: NA; clone size: NA; V gene: TRBV4-3; J gene: TRBJ2-1; CDR3 DNA: TGCGCCAGCAGCCAAGATGGGAGCGTTAAGAATGAGCAGTTCTTC; CDR3 protein: CASSQDGSVKNEQFF
D gene: NA; clone size: once; V gene: TRBV9; J gene: TRBJ2-3; CDR3 DNA: TGTGCCAGCAGCGTCGGACACAGCACAGATACGCAGTATTTT; CDR3 protein: CASSVGHSTDTQYF
D gene: TRBD1; clone size: NA; V gene: TRBV2; J gene: TRBJ1-1; CDR3 DNA: TGTGCCAGCAGTGAAACAGGGGGGAAAGAAGCTTTCTTT; CDR3 protein: CASSETGGKEAFF
D gene: NA; clone size: NA; V gene: TRBV28; J gene: TRBJ2-3; CDR3 DNA: TGTGCCAGCAGTGGGGGGGGGCTCCTCCCCGTCCACACAGATACGCAGTATTTT; CDR3 protein: CASSGGGLLPVHTDTQYF
D gene: TRBD2; clone size: NA; V gene: TRBV7-9; J gene: TRBJ2-1; CDR3 DNA: TGTGCCAGCAGCTTAAGAACTAGCGGGTACCAACAGTTCTTC; CDR3 protein: CASSLRTSGYQQFF
D gene: NA; clone size: NA; V gene: TRBV4-1; J gene: TRBJ2-7; CDR3 DNA: TGCGCCAGCAGGCAGGGAGAGTTCTCCTACGAGCAGTACTTC; CDR3 protein: CASRQGEFSYEQYF
D gene: NA; clone size: NA; V gene: TRBV5-1; J gene: TRBJ2-5; CDR3 DNA: TGCGCCAGCAGCTTGGACCGCGACAGAAATTTCCAAGAGACCCAGTACTTC; CDR3 protein: CASSLDRDRNFQETQYF
D gene: TRBD2; clone size: once; V gene: TRBV11-2; J gene: TRBJ2-7; CDR3 DNA: TGTGCCAGCAGCGAAGTACTAGCGGGAGTCCCCTCCTACGAGCAGTACTTC; CDR3 protein: CASSEVLAGVPSYEQYF
D gene: TRBD1; clone size: NA; V gene: TRBV27; J gene: TRBJ2-7; CDR3 DNA: TGTGCCAGCAGTCCAGGGACAGGGCCATACGAGCAGTACTTC; CDR3 protein: CASSPGTGPYEQYF
D gene: NA; clone size: NA; V gene: TRBV11-2; J gene: TRBJ2-7; CDR3 DNA: TGTGCCAGCAGCTTAGGACTAAATTCCTACGAGCAGTACTTC; CDR3 protein: CASSLGLNSYEQYF
D gene: TRBD1; clone size: NA; V gene: TRBV11-2; J gene: TRBJ2-7; CDR3 DNA: TGTGCCAGCAGCCATTCCGGGACAGGCTACGAGCAGTACTTC; CDR3 protein: CASSHSGTGYEQYF
D gene: NA; clone size: NA; V gene: TRBV7-9; J gene: TRBJ2-7; CDR3 DNA: TGTGCCAGCAGCTTAATCGTCTACGAGCAGTACTTC; CDR3 protein: CASSLIVYEQYF
D gene: TRBD2; clone size: NA; V gene: TRBV28; J gene: TRBJ2-1; CDR3 DNA: TGTGCCAGCAGTAGCCGACTAGCGGGATACAATGAGCAGTTCTTC; CDR3 protein: CASSSRLAGYNEQFF
D gene: TRBD2; clone size: NA; V gene: TRBV5-1; J gene: TRBJ2-7; CDR3 DNA: TGCGCCAGCAGCACCGGACTAGCGGGAGGATACGAGCAGTACTTC; CDR3 protein: CASSTGLAGGYEQYF
D gene: TRBD2; clone size: NA; V gene: TRBV29-1; J gene: TRBJ2-7; CDR3 DNA: TGCAGCGTCACAGGGTTCTCGACTAGCGGGACTGGTTACGAGCAGTACTTC; CDR3 protein: CSVTGFSTSGTGYEQYF
D gene: TRBD1; clone size: NA; V gene: TRBV19; J gene: TRBJ2-1; CDR3 DNA: TGTGCCAGTAGTGGGACAGGGGGCACCTACAATGAGCAGTTCTTC; CDR3 protein: CASSGTGGTYNEQFF
D gene: NA; clone size: NA; V gene: TRBV7-9; J gene: TRBJ2-7; CDR3 DNA: TGTGCCAGCAGCTTCCAAGTAACGGCCTACGAGCAGTACTTC; CDR3 protein: CASSFQVTAYEQYF
D gene: TRBD2; clone size: once; V gene: TRBV6-5; J gene: TRBJ2-6; CDR3 DNA: TGTGCCAGCAGTTTTGGGGGGGCTGGGGCCAACGTCCTGACTTTC; CDR3 protein: CASSFGGAGANVLTF
D gene: TRBD2; clone size: NA; V gene: TRBV25-1; J gene: TRBJ2-2; CDR3 DNA: TGTGCCAGCAGTTCGACTAGCGGACCGAACACCGGGGAGCTGTTTTTT; CDR3 protein: CASSSTSGPNTGELFF
D gene: NA; clone size: once; V gene: TRBV29-1; J gene: TRBJ1-1; CDR3 DNA: TGCAGCGTTGAAGAGGAGTACACTGAAGCTTTCTTT; CDR3 protein: CSVEEEYTEAFF